This T cell receptor (beta chain) was identified during a study of blood T cell repertoires in COVID-19. The overall study: Sources were T cells, B-cell-depleted T cells, or PBMCs; the material itself was cDNA or gDNA.

The CDR3 extends over 15 amino acids. CDR1 and CDR2 from the germline V gene are SGHRS and YFSETQ. Unmatched junction bases numbered 3, after V lost 2 bases and J lost 3 bases. Data came from immunoSEQ multiplex PCR; TCRdb stores just in-frame clones and leaves some out. The sample consists of roughly 87,000 clones, 89% of them appearing once. The sample comprised peripheral blood. This receptor was identified in an elderly woman with active COVID-19. The rearrangement links TRBV5-1 to TRBJ2-4, with 9 nucleotides matching TRBD2. In nucleotides, the CDR3 is TGCGCCAGCAGCTTTAGCGGGAGTGGCAAAAACATTCAGTACTTC. Translation: CASSFSGSGKNIQYF.